Below, 20 T cell receptor beta chains from the same sample are listed, as sequenced in a study of shared clonotypes between healthy human individuals. Produced via immunoSEQ multiplex PCR; TCRdb's table is partial and in-frame only. This sample has tens of thousands of clones, with 60% to 65% found just once. Sequencing was performed on memory CD8+ T cells sorted from blood. Regarding subset: CD45RO+ cells pooled with CCR7-negative TemRA cells. These receptors originate from a man aged 30 to 45 in good health.

A few counts support this clone. The V gene is TRBV7-9, the J gene TRBJ2-2, with 9 bases aligning to TRBD1. Germline V CDR1 and CDR2: SEHNR, FQNEAQ (reference sequence). The junction had 12 bases not matched to a gene; V was cut back by 7 bases and J by 6 bases. The length of the CDR3 is 16 residues. In DNA, the CDR3 is TGTGCCAGCAACCCTCCGGGACAGGGATCGGCCGGGGAGCTGTTTTTT. It yields the protein CASNPPGQGSAGELFF.

The gene calls are TRBV9 and TRBJ2-7; TRBD2 matches 7 bases. The CDR3 length is 15 residues. From germline, CDR1 is SGDLS and CDR2 YYNGEE. The V gene end was trimmed by 0 bases and the J gene end by 5 bases; junction bases not matched to a gene: 8. The CDR3 nucleotides read TGTGCCAGCAGCGTAGGAGGCGGGAGTGTCCACGAGCAGTACTTC. Its translation: CASSVGGGSVHEQYF.

This clone was picked up many times. The rearrangement links TRBV27 to TRBJ1-1, with D hard to call. The CDR3 is 16 amino acids. Germline assignment: CDR1 MNHEY and CDR2 SMNVEV (reference sequence). Trimming left V 1 base short and J 4 bases short, with 16 bases between. CDR3 region: CASSLFRVGEGTEAFF. For the CDR3, the DNA is TGTGCCAGCAGTTTATTTAGGGTTGGGGAGGGCACTGAAGCTTTCTTT.

This clone was detected many times. This sequence joins TRBV9 and TRBJ2-7; TRBD1 matches 9 bases. Germline-derived CDR1 and CDR2 are SGDLS and YYNGEE. CDR3 length: 14 amino acids. V gave up 0 bases and J gave up 5 bases; unmatched junction bases: 3. CDR3 amino acids: CASSVEGQGNEQYF. CDR3 bases: TGTGCCAGCAGCGTAGAGGGACAGGGTAACGAGCAGTACTTC. The variable domain in full, completed from reference TRBV9 and TRBJ2-7, reads DSGVTQTPKHLITATGQRVTLRCSPRSGDLSVYWYQQSLDQGLQFLIQYYNGEERAKGNILERFSAQQFPDLHSELNLSSLELGDSALYFCASSVEGQGNEQYFGPGTRLTVT.

This clone has ten or more counts. The rearrangement links TRBV27 to TRBJ2-7; possibly TRBD1 or TRBD2 for D (5 bases each). Trimming took 4 bases from V and 6 from J, leaving 10 bases between them. The CDR3 consists of 12 residues. The germline V gene has CDR1 MNHEY and CDR2 SMNVEV (reference sequence). The CDR3 here is CASSSPGLEQYF. The CDR3 bases are TGTGCCAGCAGTTCCCCGGGGCTCGAGCAGTACTTC.

This chain uses TRBV19 with TRBJ1-5, with D tentatively TRBD1 (5 bases). This CDR3 is built from 14 residues. V lost 3 bases to trimming and J lost 7 bases, with 13 bases between them. Germline CDR1 reads LNHDA; CDR2 reads SQIVND (reference sequence). The DNA for the CDR3 is TGTGCCAGTAGTATGAGGGGTATAGGGCAGCCCCAGCATTTT. This translates into CASSMRGIGQPQHF.

The rearrangement uses TRBV28 and TRBJ2-7; D is unclear. CDR3 length: 13 residues. The germline V gene has CDR1 MDHEN and CDR2 SYDVKM. V was trimmed by 10 bases and J by 0 bases, leaving 13 bases between them. The DNA of the CDR3 is TGTGCCATCTCGGACGGATACTCCTACGAGCAGTACTTC. Residues: CAISDGYSYEQYF.

The chain employs TRBV18 and TRBJ2-1; D possibly corresponds to TRBD1 (6 bases). V was shortened by 0 bases and J by 8 bases, with 14 bases between the two germline ends. Germline lookup yields CDR1 KGHSH and CDR2 LQKENI. The CDR3 sequence is 15 residues long. This chain's CDR3 is CASSPPVTGTYEQFF. The DNA for the CDR3 is TGTGCCAGCTCACCACCCGTAACAGGGACGTATGAGCAGTTCTTC.

This clone was found many times. The chain uses TRBV2 and TRBJ2-7; D gene ambiguous. V lost 5 bases, J lost 2 bases, and 10 bases lay in between. Germline V gives CDR1 SNHLY, CDR2 FYNNEI. There are 13 residues in the CDR3. CDR3 sequence (DNA): TGTGCCAGCAGTCTGTCCCCTGCCTACGAGCAGTACTTC. Translated: CASSLSPAYEQYF.

In this sample, this clone turned up a few times. V is TRBV7-8 and J is TRBJ2-2; 10 nucleotides align to TRBD2. V dropped 7 bases and J dropped 6; count of bases not matched to a gene: 14. The CDR3 sequence is 17 residues long. Germline V CDR1 and CDR2: SGHVS, FQNEAQ. The CDR3, as DNA: TGTGCCAGCACCTGGCCGAGGGAGCGGGAGGGCCCCGGGGAGCTGTTTTTT. Protein product: CASTWPREREGPGELFF.

The rearrangement uses TRBV6-6 and TRBJ2-3; D remains ambiguous. V lost 5 bases and J 5 bases, leaving 11 bases between the germline ends. CDR3 size: 13 residues. Germline V gives CDR1 MNHNY, CDR2 SVGAGI (reference sequence). CDR3 sequence: CASSRFDGDTQYF. The CDR3 coding sequence is TGTGCCAGCAGTCGATTCGACGGAGATACGCAGTATTTT.

This chain uses TRBV19 with TRBJ1-4, with a tentative D call TRBD1 (6 bases). V dropped 6 bases and J dropped 8 bases, with 13 bases sitting between them. CDR1 is LNHDA and CDR2 is SQIVND in the germline V gene (reference sequence). This CDR3 has 13 amino acids. The CDR3 sequence: CASRGQSGEKLFF. The DNA of the CDR3 is TGTGCCAGTAGAGGACAGTCGGGGGAAAAACTGTTTTTT. Together with reference TRBV19 and TRBJ1-4, the CDR3 gives the full variable domain: DGGITQSPKYLFRKEGQNVTLSCEQNLNHDAMYWYRQDPGQGLRLIYYSQIVNDFQKGDIAEGYSVSREKKESFPLTVTSAQKNPTAFYLCASRGQSGEKLFFGSGTQLSVL.

A few counts support this clone. The chain combines TRBV7-3 with TRBJ2-1, with D perhaps given as TRBD1 or TRBD2 (6 bases each). The CDR3 totals 16 residues. Trimming removed 4 bases from V and 4 bases from J, with 17 bases in between. Germline V gene data show CDR1 as SGHTA and CDR2 as FQGTGA. CDR3 protein: CASSSDGTGTYNEQFF. As DNA, the CDR3 is TGTGCCAGCAGCTCGGACGGGACTGGGACATACAATGAGCAGTTCTTC.

This clone was recorded once. The V gene is TRBV7-9, the J gene TRBJ1-3; 7 nucleotides line up with TRBD1. Per germline, CDR1 SEHNR and CDR2 FQNEAQ (reference sequence). Germline trimming cut 4 bases from V and 2 bases from J; bases unmatched to any gene: 5. The CDR3 is 15 amino acids. CDR3 sequence: CASSWGQSAGNTIYF. CDR3 coding DNA: TGTGCCAGCAGCTGGGGACAGTCTGCTGGAAACACCATATATTTT.

This clone was detected many times. CDR3 loop: CASSIRAGAGELFF. CDR3 DNA: TGTGCCAGTAGTATACGGGCGGGGGCCGGGGAGCTGTTTTTT. The V call is TRBV19, the J call TRBJ2-2, with 7 bases fitting TRBD2. V lost 2 bases to trimming and J lost 6 bases; unmatched junction nucleotides: 3. This CDR3 region has 14 residues. Germline values: CDR1 LNHDA, CDR2 SQIVND (reference sequence). Full variable domain (outside the CDR3, taken from reference TRBV19 and TRBJ2-2): DGGITQSPKYLFRKEGQNVTLSCEQNLNHDAMYWYRQDPGQGLRLIYYSQIVNDFQKGDIAEGYSVSREKKESFPLTVTSAQKNPTAFYLCASSIRAGAGELFFGEGSRLTVL.

Many counts were recorded for this clone. Other DNA variants within this sample encode the same CDR3. This chain joins TRBV25-1 and TRBJ2-7; D not resolved. V was clipped by 1 base and J by 3 bases, with 7 bases between them. CDR3 size: 13 residues. The germline gives CDR1 MGHDK, CDR2 SYGVNS. This chain's CDR3 is CASSESGGYEQYF. DNA of the CDR3: TGTGCCAGCAGTGAATCGGGCGGCTACGAGCAGTACTTC.

This clone showed up just a few times. The CDR3 bases are TGCGCCAGCAGCCAAGCCTATAGCGGGAGCAATGAGCAGTTCTTC. Encoded protein: CASSQAYSGSNEQFF. This chain uses TRBV4-3 with TRBJ2-1; the match to TRBD2 covers 9 bases. CDR3 length: 15 residues. Trimming cost V 1 base and J 6 bases; bases outside gene matches: 4. Germline lookup yields CDR1 LGHNA and CDR2 YSLEER.

This chain links TRBV5-4 with TRBJ2-1; D possibly uses TRBD1 or TRBD2 (5 bases each). Trimming left V 3 bases short and J 10 bases short, with 20 bases between. The length of the CDR3 is 15 residues. CDR1 SGHNT and CDR2 YYREEE come from the germline V gene (reference sequence). CDR3 DNA: TGTGCCAGCAGCTCCCCATCCAGGGTAGGGGAGGAGCAGTTCTTC. Translation: CASSSPSRVGEEQFF.

The rearrangement uses TRBV5-1 and TRBJ2-1; no clear D gene. This CDR3 comprises 15 residues. Trimming removed 0 bases from V and 4 bases from J, with 11 bases in between. The germline CDR1 and CDR2 sequences are SGHRS and YFSETQ. Here the CDR3 DNA reads TGCGCCAGCAGCTTGGACGGGCGCGGTTACAATGAGCAGTTCTTC. Residues: CASSLDGRGYNEQFF.

This chain links TRBV25-1 with TRBJ1-1; D is perhaps TRBD1 (5 bases). The CDR3 contains 17 residues. The germline V and J ends were trimmed by 0 bases and 1 base, with 15 bases remaining between them. Germline V gene lookup returns CDR1 MGHDK and CDR2 SYGVNS. For the CDR3, the DNA is TGTGCCAGCAGTGAATACGGGACCACCCCACCGAACACTGAAGCTTTCTTT. This sequence encodes CASSEYGTTPPNTEAFF.